What follows is one T cell receptor beta chain and its context. The antigen remains unidentified. Time point noted: baseline, week 1 (first vaccination visit). Treatment described: pre-vaccination baseline after standard-of-care therapy. The donor cohort comprised cases of new WHO grade 3 or 4 IDH1-mutant, ATRX-lost astrocytoma. The data belong to a study of a mutant IDH1 vaccine in newly diagnosed glioma. Study-level information: Previous treatment comprised radiotherapy, temozolomide, or both, mostly both. Study observations and caveats: In 93.3% of patients, immune responses induced by the vaccine occurred.

Assay: immunoSEQ multiplex PCR; the TCRdb copy retains only in-frame clones and omits some. The profile shows approximately 70,000 clones, 86% of them singletons. The CDR3 totals 17 residues. The trim removed 4 bases at V and 0 bases at J, leaving 8 bases unmatched. Germline V CDR1 and CDR2: SGHNT, YYREEE (reference sequence). This receptor was obtained from a man between 25 and 39 years old with glioma. The V and J genes are TRBV5-4 and TRBJ2-1; TRBD2 aligns across 9 bases. This specimen consisted of PBMCs, obtained from a glioma patient treated with radiotherapy, temozolomide or both. The CDR3 nucleotides are TGTGCCAGCAGCCTCCACTGGCGGGGGGGCTCCTACAATGAGCAGTTCTTC. Its translation: CASSLHWRGGSYNEQFF.